The 6 T cell receptor beta chains given below trace back to one sample, sequenced in a study of T cell responses to AZD1222 COVID-19 vaccine. The repertoire was sequenced with immunoSEQ multiplex PCR; TCRdb's copy has only in-frame clones and lacks some. The sample includes roughly 200,000 clones, 80% to 90% of them seen just once. The source was peripheral blood, collected on day 0 of AZD1222 vaccination. The receptors were sampled from an adult in good health.

With respect to this clone: Distinct nucleotide sequences in the sample also encode this CDR3. The V and J genes are TRBV29-1 and TRBJ2-7; either TRBD1 or TRBD2 may supply D (5 bases each). Germline CDR1 SQVTM, CDR2 ANQGSEA. This CDR3 spans 13 amino acids. The ends were cut back, 1 base at V and 0 bases at J, with 7 bases in the middle. CDR3 protein: CSVEGGDSYEQYF. In DNA form, the CDR3 reads TGCAGCGTTGAAGGAGGGGACTCCTACGAGCAGTACTTC.

The chain recombines TRBV6-5 with TRBJ2-7, with 7 positions matching TRBD1. This CDR3 comprises 15 residues. V dropped 6 bases and J dropped 3; count of bases not matched to a gene: 11. CDR1 is MNHEY, CDR2 SVGAGI, per germline. DNA of the CDR3: TGTGCCAGCAGGCGGGTCGGGACAGAAATCTACGAGCAGTACTTC. It translates to CASRRVGTEIYEQYF.

V usage is TRBV7-9 and J usage is TRBJ2-7; 7 nucleotides match TRBD2. CDR1 is SEHNR and CDR2 is FQNEAQ in the germline V gene (reference sequence). V gave up 3 bases and J gave up 2 bases; unmatched junction bases: 10. CDR3 size: 16 residues. This chain's CDR3 is CASSFGVGGQTYEQYF. Here the CDR3 DNA reads TGTGCCAGCAGCTTCGGCGTGGGAGGGCAGACCTACGAGCAGTACTTC.

The chain is built from TRBV29-1 and TRBJ1-1; D is unclear. The V gene lost 1 base and the J gene lost 5 bases, with 14 bases spanning the gap. The CDR3 spans 14 residues. The V gene's germline CDR1 is SQVTM and CDR2 ANQGSEA. The CDR3: CSVEGAGLRTEAFF. CDR3 bases: TGCAGCGTTGAAGGAGCGGGCCTTCGGACTGAAGCTTTCTTT.

This chain uses TRBV7-8 with TRBJ2-2; TRBD2 agrees at 15 bases. Germline V gene sequence: CDR1 SGHVS, CDR2 FQNEAQ. This CDR3 contains 17 residues. After removal of 4 bases from V and 5 bases from J, the junction contained 5 bases not matched to a gene. The CDR3 DNA sequence: TGTGCCAGCAGCTCCCGGACTAGCGGGGGGGGAACCGGGGAGCTGTTTTTT. Translation gives CASSSRTSGGGTGELFF.

The CDR3, as DNA: TGTGCCAGCAGCCCGACAGGGGCAGGAACCGGGGAGCTGTTTTTT. Amino acid sequence: CASSPTGAGTGELFF. V is TRBV9 and J is TRBJ2-2; TRBD1 matches 8 bases. This CDR3 has 15 residues. The trim removed 4 bases at V and 5 bases at J, leaving 7 bases unmatched. Germline-derived CDR1 and CDR2 are SGDLS and YYNGEE.